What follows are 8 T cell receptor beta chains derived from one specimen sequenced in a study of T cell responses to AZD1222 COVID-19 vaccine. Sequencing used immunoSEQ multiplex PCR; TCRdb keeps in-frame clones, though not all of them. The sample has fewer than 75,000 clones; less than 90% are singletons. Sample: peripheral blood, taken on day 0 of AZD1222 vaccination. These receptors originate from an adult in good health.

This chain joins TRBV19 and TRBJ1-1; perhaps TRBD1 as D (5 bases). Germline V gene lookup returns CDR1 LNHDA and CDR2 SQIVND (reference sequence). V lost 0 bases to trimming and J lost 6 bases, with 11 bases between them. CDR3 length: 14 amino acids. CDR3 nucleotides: TGTGCCAGTAGTATAGAAAGGCAGGGAGCTGAAGCTTTCTTT. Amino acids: CASSIERQGAEAFF.

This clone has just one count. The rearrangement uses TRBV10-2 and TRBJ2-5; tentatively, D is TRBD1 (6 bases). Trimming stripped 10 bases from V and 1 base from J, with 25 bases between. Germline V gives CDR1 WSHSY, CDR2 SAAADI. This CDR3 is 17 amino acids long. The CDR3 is CATFGSWGRGGQETQYF. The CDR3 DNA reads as TGCGCCACATTTGGTAGTTGGGGGCGAGGAGGCCAAGAGACCCAGTACTTC.

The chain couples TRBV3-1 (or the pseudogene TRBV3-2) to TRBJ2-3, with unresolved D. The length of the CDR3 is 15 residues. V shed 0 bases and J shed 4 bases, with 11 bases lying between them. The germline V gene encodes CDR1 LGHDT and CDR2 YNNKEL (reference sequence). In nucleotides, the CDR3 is TGTGCCAGCAGCCAAGAAGGCCGCATGGCAGATACGCAGTATTTT. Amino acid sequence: CASSQEGRMADTQYF.

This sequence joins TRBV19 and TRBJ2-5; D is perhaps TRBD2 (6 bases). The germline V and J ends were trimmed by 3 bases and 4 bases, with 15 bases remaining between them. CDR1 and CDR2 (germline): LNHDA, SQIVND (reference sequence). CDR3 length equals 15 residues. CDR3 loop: CASSMFGRSGETQYF. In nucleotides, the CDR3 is TGTGCCAGTAGTATGTTTGGGAGGTCGGGAGAGACCCAGTACTTC. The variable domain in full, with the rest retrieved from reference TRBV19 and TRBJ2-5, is DGGITQSPKYLFRKEGQNVTLSCEQNLNHDAMYWYRQDPGQGLRLIYYSQIVNDFQKGDIAEGYSVSREKKESFPLTVTSAQKNPTAFYLCASSMFGRSGETQYFGPGTRLLVL.

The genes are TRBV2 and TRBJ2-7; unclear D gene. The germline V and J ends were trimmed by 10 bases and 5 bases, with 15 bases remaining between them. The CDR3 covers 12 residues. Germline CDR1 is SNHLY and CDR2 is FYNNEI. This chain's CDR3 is CATSYEPHEQYF. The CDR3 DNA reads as TGTGCCACCTCTTACGAGCCCCACGAGCAGTACTTC.

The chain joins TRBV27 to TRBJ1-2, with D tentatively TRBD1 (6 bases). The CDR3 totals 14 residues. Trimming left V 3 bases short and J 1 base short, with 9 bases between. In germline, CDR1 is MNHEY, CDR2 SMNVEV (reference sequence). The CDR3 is CASSLTGSNYGYTF. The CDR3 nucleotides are TGTGCCAGCAGTTTGACAGGTAGTAACTATGGCTACACCTTC.

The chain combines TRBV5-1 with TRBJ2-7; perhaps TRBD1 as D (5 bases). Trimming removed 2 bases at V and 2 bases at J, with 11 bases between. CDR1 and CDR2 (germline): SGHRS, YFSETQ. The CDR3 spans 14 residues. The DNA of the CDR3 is TGCGCCAGCAGCTTCGAGGCAGGGACCTACGAGCAGTACTTC. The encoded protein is CASSFEAGTYEQYF.

The CDR3 here is CASSALPEGRVTDTQYF. The CDR3 DNA reads TGTGCCAGCAGCGCACTCCCGGAAGGGAGGGTCACAGATACGCAGTATTTT. The chain recombines TRBV9 with TRBJ2-3; 7 bases fit TRBD2. Per germline, CDR1 SGDLS and CDR2 YYNGEE. The CDR3 runs to 17 residues. The V segment lost 3 bases and the J segment 2 bases; nucleotides outside the gene matches: 12.